Here is one TCR beta chain with its context. The antigen is undetermined. This record belongs to a study of cytomegalovirus exposure and HLA in healthy donors. Study context: An early data release held tens of millions of unique TCRs from HLA-typed donors. Findings and caveats of the study: The study recorded more than 150 TCR beta chains that were cytomegalovirus-associated. Because they were indistinguishable, some V segments, including TRBV6-2 and TRBV6-3, were excluded.

A multiplex PCR was run with 60 Vbeta primers and 13 Jbeta primers. The data were produced by immunoSEQ multiplex PCR, yet TCRdb's version contains in-frame clones alone and is incomplete. Of roughly 120,000 clones in the sample, roughly three quarters were seen once. CDR3 length equals 17 residues. The V gene's germline CDR1 is LNHDA and CDR2 SQIVND (reference sequence). The germline V and J ends were trimmed by 3 bases and 3 bases, with 21 bases remaining between them. While unrecorded immune exposures were likely, the donors were nominally healthy when sampled. The sample consisted of PBMCs. The V and J genes are TRBV19 and TRBJ2-7, with TRBD1 as a possible D gene (5 bases). The TCR originated in a man aged 25 to 40 in good health and CMV-seropositive. As DNA, the CDR3 is TGTGCCAGTAGTATCGCCTTACAGGCATTTGGATTCTACGAGCAGTACTTC. Translation: CASSIALQAFGFYEQYF.